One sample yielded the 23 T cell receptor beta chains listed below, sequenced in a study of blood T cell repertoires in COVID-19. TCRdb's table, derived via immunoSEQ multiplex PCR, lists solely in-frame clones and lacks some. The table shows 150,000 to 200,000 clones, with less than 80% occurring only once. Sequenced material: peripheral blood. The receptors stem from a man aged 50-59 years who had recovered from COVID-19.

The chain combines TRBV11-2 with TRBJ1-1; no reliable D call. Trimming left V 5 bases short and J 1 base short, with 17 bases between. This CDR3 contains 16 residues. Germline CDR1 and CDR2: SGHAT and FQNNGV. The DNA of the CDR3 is TGTGCCAGCAGCATGGTTACACCGGGAGAGAACACTGAAGCTTTCTTT. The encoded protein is CASSMVTPGENTEAFF.

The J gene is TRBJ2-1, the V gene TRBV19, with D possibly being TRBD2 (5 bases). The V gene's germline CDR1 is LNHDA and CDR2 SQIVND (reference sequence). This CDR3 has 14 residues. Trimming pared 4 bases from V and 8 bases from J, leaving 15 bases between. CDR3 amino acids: CASSTFTSFDEQFF. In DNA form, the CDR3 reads TGTGCCAGTAGTACATTCACTAGTTTCGATGAGCAGTTCTTC.

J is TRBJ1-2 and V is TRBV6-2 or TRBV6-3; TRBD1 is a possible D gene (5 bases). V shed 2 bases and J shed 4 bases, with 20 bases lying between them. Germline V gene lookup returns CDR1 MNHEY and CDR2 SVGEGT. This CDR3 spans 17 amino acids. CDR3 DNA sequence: TGTGCCAGCAGTTACCCGAGTCAGGGCCCGGACGTCTATGGCTACACCTTC. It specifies CASSYPSQGPDVYGYTF.

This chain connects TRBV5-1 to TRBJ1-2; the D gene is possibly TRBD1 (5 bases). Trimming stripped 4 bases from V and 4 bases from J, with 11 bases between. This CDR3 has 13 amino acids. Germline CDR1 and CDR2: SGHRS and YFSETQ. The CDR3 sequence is CASSPQGLYGYTF. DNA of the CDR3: TGCGCCAGCAGCCCTCAGGGCCTCTATGGCTACACCTTC.

The CDR3 coding sequence is TGTGCCATCAAGGGAGGAAGCTCCTATAATTCACCCCTCCACTTT. The encoded protein is CAIKGGSSYNSPLHF. The V and J genes are TRBV28 and TRBJ1-6; D not resolved. This CDR3 comprises 15 residues. Germline assignment: CDR1 MDHEN and CDR2 SYDVKM. Trimming cost V 10 bases and J 0 bases, with 13 bases left between them.

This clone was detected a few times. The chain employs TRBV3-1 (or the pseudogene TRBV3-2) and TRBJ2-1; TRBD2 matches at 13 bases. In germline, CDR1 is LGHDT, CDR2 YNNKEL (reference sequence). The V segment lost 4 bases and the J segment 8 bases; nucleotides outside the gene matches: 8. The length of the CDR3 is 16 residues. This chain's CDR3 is CASSLGLAGAWDEQFF. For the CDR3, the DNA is TGTGCCAGCAGCCTAGGACTAGCGGGAGCCTGGGATGAGCAGTTCTTC.

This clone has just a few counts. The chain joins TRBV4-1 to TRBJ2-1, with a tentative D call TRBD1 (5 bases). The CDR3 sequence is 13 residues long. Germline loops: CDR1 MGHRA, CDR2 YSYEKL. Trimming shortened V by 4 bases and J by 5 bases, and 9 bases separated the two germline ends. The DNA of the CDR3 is TGCGCCAGCAGCCCCTCCAGGGACAATGAGCAGTTCTTC. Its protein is CASSPSRDNEQFF.

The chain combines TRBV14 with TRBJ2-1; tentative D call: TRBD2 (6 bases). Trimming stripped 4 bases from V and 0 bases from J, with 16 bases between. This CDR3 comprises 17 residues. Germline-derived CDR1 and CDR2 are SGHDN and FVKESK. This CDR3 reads CASSRETSQSSYNEQFF. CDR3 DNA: TGTGCCAGCAGCCGTGAAACTAGCCAGAGCTCCTACAATGAGCAGTTCTTC. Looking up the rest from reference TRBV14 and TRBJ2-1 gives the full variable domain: EAGVTQFPSHSVIEKGQTVTLRCDPISGHDNLYWYRRVMGKEIKFLLHFVKESKQDESGMPNNRFLAERTGGTYSTLKVQPAELEDSGVYFCASSRETSQSSYNEQFFGPGTRLTVL.

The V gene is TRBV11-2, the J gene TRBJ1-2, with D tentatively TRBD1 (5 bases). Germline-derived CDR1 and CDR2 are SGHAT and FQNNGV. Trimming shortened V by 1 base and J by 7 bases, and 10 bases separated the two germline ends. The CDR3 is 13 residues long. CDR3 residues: CASSLARAGGYTF. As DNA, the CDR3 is TGTGCCAGCAGCTTAGCCAGGGCCGGTGGCTACACCTTC.

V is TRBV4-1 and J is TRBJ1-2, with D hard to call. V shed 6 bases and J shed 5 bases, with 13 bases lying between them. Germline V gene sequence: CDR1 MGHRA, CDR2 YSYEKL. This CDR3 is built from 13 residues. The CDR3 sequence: CASSFGVTYGYTF. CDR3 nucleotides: TGCGCCAGCAGTTTCGGGGTAACATATGGCTACACCTTC.

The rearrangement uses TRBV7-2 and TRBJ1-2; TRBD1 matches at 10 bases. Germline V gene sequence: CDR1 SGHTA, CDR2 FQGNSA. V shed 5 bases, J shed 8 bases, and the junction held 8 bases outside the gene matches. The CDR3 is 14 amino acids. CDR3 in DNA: TGTGCCAGCAGCCAAGAGGACAGGGGGTTCGGCTACACCTTC. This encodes CASSQEDRGFGYTF.

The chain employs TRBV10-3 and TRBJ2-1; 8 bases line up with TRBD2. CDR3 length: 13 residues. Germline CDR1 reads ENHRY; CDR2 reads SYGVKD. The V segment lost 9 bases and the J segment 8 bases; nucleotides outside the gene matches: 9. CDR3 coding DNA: TGTGCCATTGGAGAGGGACTAGGCGATGAGCAGTTCTTC. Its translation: CAIGEGLGDEQFF.

The CDR3, as DNA: TGTGCCAGCGCGGCAGCAACTAACTATGGCTACACCTTC. It encodes CASAAATNYGYTF. This chain joins TRBV12-3 or TRBV12-4 and TRBJ1-2; D gene uncertain. The CDR3 length is 13 residues. The V gene lost 8 bases and the J gene lost 0 bases, with 10 bases spanning the gap.

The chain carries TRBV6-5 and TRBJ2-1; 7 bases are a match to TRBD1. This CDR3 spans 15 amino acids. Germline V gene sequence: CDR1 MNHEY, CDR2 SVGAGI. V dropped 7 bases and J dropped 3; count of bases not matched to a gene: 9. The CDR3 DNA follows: TGTGCCAGCACTCCGGACAGGTGGCGCTACAATGAGCAGTTCTTC. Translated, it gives CASTPDRWRYNEQFF.

The CDR3, as DNA: TGTGCCAGCAGTGAATGGGGCCCCGGGGAGCTGTTTTTT. This codes for CASSEWGPGELFF. The V gene is TRBV25-1, the J gene TRBJ2-2; maybe TRBD1 (5 bases). This CDR3 comprises 13 residues. V lost 1 base to trimming and J lost 6 bases, with 6 bases between them. From germline, CDR1 is MGHDK and CDR2 SYGVNS.

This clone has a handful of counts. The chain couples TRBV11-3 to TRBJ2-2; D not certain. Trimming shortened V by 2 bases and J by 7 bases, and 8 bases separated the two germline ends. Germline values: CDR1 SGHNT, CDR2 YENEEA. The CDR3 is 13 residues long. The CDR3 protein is CASSLLVGGELFF. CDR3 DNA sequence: TGTGCCAGCAGCTTATTAGTTGGCGGGGAGCTGTTTTTT.

In DNA form, the CDR3 reads TGTGCCAGCGGAACCTATCGCGTGGGAGTTAAAGAGACCCAGTACTTC. It specifies CASGTYRVGVKETQYF. The chain uses TRBV27 and TRBJ2-5; possibly TRBD2 for D (5 bases). Germline CDR1 MNHEY, CDR2 SMNVEV (reference sequence). Between the trimmed V and J ends, which lost 8 bases and 3 bases, there was a span of 22 bases. The CDR3 has 16 amino acids.

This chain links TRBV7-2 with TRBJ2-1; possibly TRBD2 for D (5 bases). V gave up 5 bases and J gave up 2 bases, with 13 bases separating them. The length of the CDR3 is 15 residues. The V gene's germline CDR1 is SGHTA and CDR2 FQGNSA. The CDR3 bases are TGTGCCAGCAGCCCAAGGCGGGTCCCCTACAATGAGCAGTTCTTC. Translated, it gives CASSPRRVPYNEQFF. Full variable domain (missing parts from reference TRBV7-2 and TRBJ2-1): GAGVSQSPSNKVTEKGKDVELRCDPISGHTALYWYRQSLGQGLEFLIYFQGNSAPDKSGLPSDRFSAERTGGSVSTLTIQRTQQEDSAVYLCASSPRRVPYNEQFFGPGTRLTVL.

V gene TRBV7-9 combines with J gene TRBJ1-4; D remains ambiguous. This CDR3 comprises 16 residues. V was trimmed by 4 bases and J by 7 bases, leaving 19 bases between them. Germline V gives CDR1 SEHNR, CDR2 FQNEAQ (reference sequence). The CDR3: CASSSGQFGFGEKLFF. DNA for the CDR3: TGTGCCAGCAGCTCTGGGCAGTTTGGGTTTGGTGAAAAACTGTTTTTT.

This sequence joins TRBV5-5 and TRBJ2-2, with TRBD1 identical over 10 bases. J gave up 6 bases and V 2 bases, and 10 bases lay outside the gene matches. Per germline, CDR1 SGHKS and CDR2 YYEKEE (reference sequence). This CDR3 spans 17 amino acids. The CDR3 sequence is CASSLRTGGRSAGELFF. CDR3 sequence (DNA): TGTGCCAGCAGCTTAAGGACAGGGGGGAGATCCGCCGGGGAGCTGTTTTTT.

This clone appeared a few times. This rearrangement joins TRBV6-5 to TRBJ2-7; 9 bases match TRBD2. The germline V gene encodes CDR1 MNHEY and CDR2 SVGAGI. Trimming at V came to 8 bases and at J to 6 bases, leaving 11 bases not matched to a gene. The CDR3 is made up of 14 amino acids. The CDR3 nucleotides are TGTGCCAGCGGCGGCGGGAGGGCAGGCATCGAGCAGTACTTC. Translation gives CASGGGRAGIEQYF.

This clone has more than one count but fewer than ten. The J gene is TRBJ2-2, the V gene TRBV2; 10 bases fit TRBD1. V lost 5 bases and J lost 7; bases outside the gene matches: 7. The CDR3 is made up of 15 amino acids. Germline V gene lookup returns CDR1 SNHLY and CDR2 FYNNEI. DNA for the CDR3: TGTGCCAGCAGTCCGACCGGGACAGGGGTCGGGGAGCTGTTTTTT. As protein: CASSPTGTGVGELFF.

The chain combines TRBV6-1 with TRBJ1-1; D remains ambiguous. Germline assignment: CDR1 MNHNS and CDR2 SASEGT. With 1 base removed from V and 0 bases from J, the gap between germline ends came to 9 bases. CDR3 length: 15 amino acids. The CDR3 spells CASSEVGGVNTEAFF. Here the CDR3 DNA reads TGTGCCAGCAGTGAAGTAGGCGGCGTGAACACTGAAGCTTTCTTT.